This paragraph covers one T cell receptor (beta chain) sequence. The sample is drawn from a study of blood T cell repertoires in COVID-19. On the study more broadly: In each case, the material was cDNA or gDNA derived from T cells, B-cell-depleted T cells, or PBMCs.

In the original analysis: Amplifying reference gene primers gave estimates of nucleated cell counts. The table came from immunoSEQ multiplex PCR; TCRdb's copy has only in-frame clones and leaves some out. V, J and clone size are those of that table, while D and trimming were read from the DNA. The sample contains roughly 150,000 clones, 60% to 85% of which appear only once. Sequenced material: peripheral blood. The sequence was collected from a man in his forties or fifties with active or convalescent COVID-19.

CDR3 in DNA: TGTGCCAGCAGCCAAGCCTGGGACAGTTCCTACGAGCAGTACTTC. It translates to CASSQAWDSSYEQYF. This chain uses TRBV3-1 (or the pseudogene TRBV3-2) with TRBJ2-7, with 7 bases fitting TRBD1. Germline V gene lookup returns CDR1 LGHDT and CDR2 YNNKEL (reference sequence). This CDR3 has 15 amino acids. V shed 1 base, J shed 1 base, and the junction held 4 bases outside the gene matches.